One sample yielded the 21 T cell receptor beta chains listed below, sequenced in a study of STAT5B mutations in CD4+ large granular lymphocyte leukemia. The repertoire was sequenced with immunoSEQ multiplex PCR; TCRdb's copy has only in-frame clones and lacks some. There are about 26,000 clones in the sample; over 70% occur only once, and under 1.2% lies in the top ten. What was sequenced was CD4+ T cells from blood buffy coats. The receptors come from a human donor in good health.

The chain is built from TRBV7-3 and TRBJ2-3, with no clear D. The V end was cut by 5 bases, the J end by 8 bases, with 11 bases between. This CDR3 spans 12 amino acids. CDR1 is SGHTA and CDR2 is FQGTGA in the germline V gene. The CDR3 nucleotides read TGTGCCAGCAGCCCCGTGTATGGTACGCAGTATTTT. Its protein is CASSPVYGTQYF.

The V and J genes are TRBV6-5 and TRBJ2-7; possibly TRBD1 or TRBD2 for D (5 bases each). The CDR3 extends over 15 amino acids. V lost 5 bases, J lost 2 bases, and 16 bases lay in between. Germline V gene lookup returns CDR1 MNHEY and CDR2 SVGAGI. The CDR3 DNA reads as TGTGCCAGCAGTACCCGGGGACGGACCCCCTACGAGCAGTACTTC. As protein: CASSTRGRTPYEQYF.

This clone was counted once. The chain joins TRBV4-2 to TRBJ2-1, with TRBD2 as a possible D gene (6 bases). V was cut by 0 bases and J by 9 bases, with 18 bases left in between. Germline V gene lookup returns CDR1 LGHNA and CDR2 YNFKEQ. CDR3 length: 16 amino acids. The CDR3 DNA reads as TGTGCCAGCAGCCAAGAGGGACTGGGCGTGATTTTTGAGCAGTTCTTC. It translates to CASSQEGLGVIFEQFF.

This clone showed up just once. V and J are TRBV27 and TRBJ1-6; 9 bases are shared with TRBD1. V lost 8 bases to trimming and J lost 5 bases; unmatched junction nucleotides: 4. This CDR3 has 14 residues. Germline V lookup: CDR1 MNHEY, CDR2 SMNVEV (reference sequence). The CDR3 loop reads CASSWDRDNSPLHF. In nucleotides, the CDR3 is TGTGCCAGCTCGTGGGACAGGGATAATTCACCCCTCCACTTT.

The chain employs TRBV28 and TRBJ2-2; 9 bases line up with TRBD2. CDR1 is MDHEN, CDR2 SYDVKM, per germline. There are 14 residues in the CDR3. Unmatched junction bases numbered 4, after V lost 6 bases and J lost 5 bases. The CDR3 loop reads CASRLAGETGELFF. The CDR3 nucleotides are TGTGCCAGCAGGTTAGCGGGAGAAACCGGGGAGCTGTTTTTT.

The chain joins TRBV6-6 to TRBJ2-1; TRBD1 might be the D (5 bases). V was pared by 5 bases and J by 11 bases, with 19 bases between. The CDR3 covers 14 residues. Germline loops: CDR1 MNHNY, CDR2 SVGAGI (reference sequence). The CDR3 DNA follows: TGTGCCAGCAGTATCCTTGGCAGGGAAAAAAAGCAGTTCTTC. This encodes CASSILGREKKQFF.

J is TRBJ1-2 and V is TRBV25-1; D remains ambiguous. The CDR3 contains 11 residues. Trimming took off 7 bases at V and 4 bases at J, with 7 bases between the two ends. Germline lookup yields CDR1 MGHDK and CDR2 SYGVNS. The CDR3 spells CASTAGYGYTF. CDR3 in DNA: TGTGCCAGCACCGCGGGCTATGGCTACACCTTC.

The chain uses TRBV6-1 and TRBJ1-5; 8 bases match TRBD1. V shed 5 bases, J shed 5 bases, and the junction held 8 bases outside the gene matches. This CDR3 spans 15 amino acids. Germline V lookup: CDR1 MNHNS, CDR2 SASEGT. CDR3 protein: CASSLGQGPYQPQHF. The CDR3, as DNA: TGTGCCAGCAGTTTAGGACAGGGCCCCTATCAGCCCCAGCATTTT.

The V and J genes are TRBV7-9 and TRBJ2-3, with TRBD1 as a possible D gene (6 bases). Germline CDR1 reads SEHNR; CDR2 reads FQNEAQ (reference sequence). The CDR3 runs 15 residues. Trimming took 6 bases from V and 2 from J, leaving 15 bases between them. The CDR3 spells CASRGTPEITDTQYF. CDR3 DNA: TGTGCCAGCAGGGGGACACCCGAGATCACAGATACGCAGTATTTT.

The V and J genes are TRBV9 and TRBJ1-4; a possible D gene is TRBD1 (5 bases). CDR1 is SGDLS and CDR2 is YYNGEE in the germline V gene. CDR3 size: 15 residues. Between the trimmed V and J ends, which lost 4 bases and 0 bases, there was a span of 10 bases. The CDR3 DNA reads TGTGCCAGCAGCCGGGACTTAGCAACTAATGAAAAACTGTTTTTT. Translating it yields CASSRDLATNEKLFF. Based on the CDR3 plus reference TRBV9 and TRBJ1-4, the full variable domain is DSGVTQTPKHLITATGQRVTLRCSPRSGDLSVYWYQQSLDQGLQFLIQYYNGEERAKGNILERFSAQQFPDLHSELNLSSLELGDSALYFCASSRDLATNEKLFFGSGTQLSVL.

This chain joins TRBV7-8 and TRBJ1-3; D is unresolved. Trimming removed 7 bases from V and 4 bases from J, with 20 bases in between. The CDR3 runs 16 residues. The V gene's germline CDR1 is SGHVS and CDR2 FQNEAQ. CDR3 DNA sequence: TGTGCCAGCATGCCCCGGAGGGCAGGCAACGGAAACACCATATATTTT. Translated, it gives CASMPRRAGNGNTIYF.

The rearrangement joins TRBV4-1 to TRBJ2-2; D ambiguous. V shed 2 bases and J shed 0 bases, with 13 bases lying between them. Germline-derived CDR1 and CDR2 are MGHRA and YSYEKL. The CDR3 is made up of 17 amino acids. CDR3 loop: CASSQNFGVANTGELFF. The DNA for the CDR3 is TGCGCCAGCAGCCAAAACTTTGGGGTCGCGAACACCGGGGAGCTGTTTTTT.

V and J are TRBV4-1 and TRBJ2-3; the D is unclear. The CDR3 is 14 amino acids. Between the trimmed V and J ends, which lost 1 base and 2 bases, there was a span of 7 bases. Per the germline V gene, CDR1 is MGHRA and CDR2 is YSYEKL. The CDR3 spells CASSQGRYTDTQYF. CDR3 nucleotide sequence: TGCGCCAGCAGCCAAGGACGATACACAGATACGCAGTATTTT.

This clone has a single count. The chain combines TRBV5-1 with TRBJ2-2, with 9 bases identical to TRBD1. CDR1 is SGHRS and CDR2 is YFSETQ in the germline V gene. This CDR3 region has 18 residues. V was pared by 1 base and J by 0 bases, with 7 bases of the junction left unmatched. The CDR3 nucleotides read TGCGCCAGCAGCTTGCCCGGGACAGGGAACGCGAACACCGGGGAGCTGTTTTTT. It translates to CASSLPGTGNANTGELFF.

This chain links TRBV28 with TRBJ2-3; 7 nucleotides line up with TRBD2. V gave up 8 bases and J gave up 8 bases; unmatched junction bases: 16. CDR1 is MDHEN and CDR2 is SYDVKM in the germline V gene. The CDR3 is made up of 15 amino acids. The CDR3, as DNA: TGTGCCAGCGAGGGACCCGGGGGGACCCGGGGTACGCAGTATTTT. Amino acids: CASEGPGGTRGTQYF.

This chain connects TRBV30 to TRBJ2-1, with 9 bases matching TRBD2. This CDR3 comprises 14 residues. V lost 5 bases to trimming and J lost 6 bases; unmatched junction nucleotides: 8. Germline V gene sequence: CDR1 GTSNPN, CDR2 SVGIG (reference sequence). The CDR3 here is CAWEPGLALNEQFF. The CDR3 nucleotides are TGTGCCTGGGAACCGGGACTAGCCCTCAATGAGCAGTTCTTC.

J is TRBJ2-3 and V is TRBV4-1; 10 positions match TRBD2. The CDR3 has 16 amino acids. Per germline, CDR1 MGHRA and CDR2 YSYEKL. J was trimmed by 2 bases and V by 7 bases; bases with no gene match: 9. The CDR3: CASTRTSGDITDTQYF. The CDR3 DNA sequence: TGCGCCAGCACCCGGACTAGCGGAGATATCACAGATACGCAGTATTTT.

CDR3: CASSLPALSGGYTF. The CDR3 region has the DNA TGTGCCAGCAGTCTACCGGCCCTCTCGGGTGGCTACACCTTC. This chain joins TRBV28 and TRBJ1-2; D not certain. The V and J ends lost 5 bases and 7 bases respectively, with 17 bases between them. The germline V gene has CDR1 MDHEN and CDR2 SYDVKM. CDR3 length: 14 residues.

CDR3 nucleotide sequence: TGTGCCAGCAGTGAAGCGTTTAGCGGGGGGGCCGACGAGCAGTACGTC. It codes for CASSEAFSGGADEQYV. The rearrangement links TRBV6-1 to TRBJ2-7; 11 bases map to TRBD2. Looked up from germline, CDR1 is MNHNS and CDR2 is SASEGT. The CDR3 extends over 16 amino acids. V lost 0 bases to trimming and J lost 5 bases; unmatched junction nucleotides: 6.

Written as DNA, the CDR3 is TGTGCCAGCAGCTTTAGCAGCGGCGGCACAGATACGCAGTATTTT. Translating it yields CASSFSSGGTDTQYF. This rearrangement joins TRBV9 to TRBJ2-3; TRBD2 might be the D (5 bases). CDR1 is SGDLS, CDR2 YYNGEE, per germline. V lost 4 bases and J 1 base, leaving 13 bases between the germline ends. This CDR3 comprises 15 residues.

This clone was seen a few times. The chain combines TRBV19 with TRBJ1-5; 7 nucleotides match TRBD1. The CDR3 runs 14 residues. Germline-derived CDR1 and CDR2 are LNHDA and SQIVND (reference sequence). V lost 7 bases to trimming and J lost 6 bases; unmatched junction nucleotides: 9. The CDR3 DNA follows: TGTGCCAGTACACGGGACAGAGAGGGTCAGCCCCAGCATTTT. Protein sequence: CASTRDREGQPQHF.